Listed below are T cell receptor beta chains from one sample, sequenced in a study of CD8+ T cells in alopecia areata. Profiling relied on immunoSEQ multiplex PCR, and the TCRdb table lists in-frame clones only, not all of them. The sample includes about 160,000 clones, more than 75% seen only once; the top ten take less than 15%. Source: CD8+ T cells sorted from blood, taken at week 0. The origin of the receptors is a human donor with alopecia areata. The CDR3 runs from the conserved cysteine through the conserved F or W. The D gene is left open where the match is weak. A clone size is listed for some rows: how often the clone was seen (once, few, many), or a class if it is expanded.

cdr3_nt cdr3_aa j_call d_call v_call clone_size
TGCGCCAGCAGCTTGGACTCGGGAGCCGAGCAGTACTTC CASSLDSGAEQYF TRBJ2-7 NA TRBV5-1 NA
TGCAGCGGCCATCGGCTGAACACTGAAGCTTTCTTT CSGHRLNTEAFF TRBJ1-1 NA TRBV29-1 few
TGTGCCAGCAGTCCTAGGACTAGCGGGAGTTACCACGAGCAGTACTTC CASSPRTSGSYHEQYF TRBJ2-7 TRBD2 TRBV2 NA
TGTGCCAGCAGCCAACAGGGGTCCTACGAGCAGTACTTC CASSQQGSYEQYF TRBJ2-7 TRBD1 TRBV27 NA
TGTGCCAGCAGTTACTCGCCGGGACACTTCCAAGAGACCCAGTACTTC CASSYSPGHFQETQYF TRBJ2-5 NA TRBV6-5 NA
TGCAGCGTTCTATTACTAGCGGCGGGCAATGAGCAGTTCTTC CSVLLLAAGNEQFF TRBJ2-1 TRBD2 TRBV29-1 NA
TGTGCAAGTCGCTTCAAAGCGGGAGGTCCCCTCGGGTACGAGCAGTACTTC CASRFKAGGPLGYEQYF TRBJ2-7 NA TRBV12-2 NA
TGTGCCAGCAGCTTAGCTGTCACGCAGTATTTT CASSLAVTQYF TRBJ2-3 NA TRBV11-2 NA
TGTGCCAGCGGGGACAGACCCACCGGGGAGCTGTTTTTT CASGDRPTGELFF TRBJ2-2 TRBD1 TRBV27 NA
TGTGCCAGTAGCTCGGACTCCAATGAGCAGTTCTTC CASSSDSNEQFF TRBJ2-1 NA TRBV7-9 NA
TGTGCCAGCAGCCCAGGGGGAGGGCCCCTCTACGAGCAGTACTTC CASSPGGGPLYEQYF TRBJ2-7 NA TRBV7-9 NA
TGTGCCAGCAGACCGGGACAGGGTCCAGATACGCAGTATTTT CASRPGQGPDTQYF TRBJ2-3 TRBD1 TRBV5-4 NA
TGTGCCAGCAGCCCCCCCAGGGACAGGGAAATAAATGAGCAGTTCTTC CASSPPRDREINEQFF TRBJ2-1 TRBD1 TRBV5-4 NA
TGCGCCAGCAGCCAAGGTGACGCGGTAAATTACAATGAGCAGTTCTTC CASSQGDAVNYNEQFF TRBJ2-1 NA TRBV4-1 NA
TGTGCCAGTAGTAGCGGGACCGATATCCGAGCGACTTTCTTT CASSSGTDIRATFF TRBJ1-1 NA TRBV19 NA
TGTGCCAGTAGTATTATGGTGGATAGCGGGATGAGCTCCTACAATGAGCAGTTCTTC CASSIMVDSGMSSYNEQFF TRBJ2-1 TRBD2 TRBV19 once
TGTGCCAGCAGCCCGGGGGCCCTTACCTACGAGCAGTACTTC CASSPGALTYEQYF TRBJ2-7 NA TRBV11-1 NA
TGTGCCAGCAGTCCCCAGGGAAATCAGCCCCAGCATTTT CASSPQGNQPQHF TRBJ1-5 NA TRBV6-1 NA
TGCGCCAGCAGCTACCCGGGACTAGCGGGAGGAGAGACCCAGTACTTC CASSYPGLAGGETQYF TRBJ2-5 TRBD2 TRBV5-1 NA
TGTGCCAGCAGCTTGGACCACAGGGGCTCTAACACTGAAGCTTTCTTT CASSLDHRGSNTEAFF TRBJ1-1 TRBD1 TRBV7-2 NA
TGTGCCAGCAGCTTAGGCGGGGGGGCCTCCTACAATGAGCAGTTCTTC CASSLGGGASYNEQFF TRBJ2-1 TRBD2 TRBV13 NA
TGTGCCAGCAGCTTGCGTGGATTCGAAACGCAGTATTTT CASSLRGFETQYF TRBJ2-3 NA TRBV5-4 few
TGCGCCAGCAGCCACCGGACAGGGGGGAATGAGCAGTTCTTC CASSHRTGGNEQFF TRBJ2-1 TRBD1 TRBV4-1 NA
TGCGCCAGCACTCCCCGTGTACTAGCGGGAGGGGATGAGCAGTTCTTC CASTPRVLAGGDEQFF TRBJ2-1 TRBD2 TRBV5-1 NA
TGTGCCAGCAGCTCAACCTCTGGTCGTGATACTAGCGGGACCCCGGGGGAGTTTTTT CASSSTSGRDTSGTPGEFF TRBJ2-2 TRBD2 TRBV7-6 few
TGTGCCAGCAGCCCCTCCCCCGGGCGAAGCTACGAGCAGTACTTC CASSPSPGRSYEQYF TRBJ2-7 NA TRBV28 NA
TGCAGCGTTGAATTTGGGGGACAGGGTGAAGTCTTTGGAAACACCATATATTTT CSVEFGGQGEVFGNTIYF TRBJ1-3 TRBD1 TRBV29-1 NA
TGCAGCGTTGTGGACAGGGGGCGCAGGGAGCAGTACTTC CSVVDRGRREQYF TRBJ2-7 TRBD1 TRBV29-1 once
TGTGCCAGCAGCTTTAATAACGGCGGGGGAAACATTCAGTACTTC CASSFNNGGGNIQYF TRBJ2-4 TRBD2 TRBV7-3 NA
TGTGCCAGCAGCTCCTCCTACGAGCAGTACTTC CASSSSYEQYF TRBJ2-7 NA TRBV13 few
TGTGCCAGCAGTTCATCCCCTCTGTCCTACACTGAAGCTTTCTTT CASSSSPLSYTEAFF TRBJ1-1 NA TRBV27 NA
TGCGCCAGCACTTCACATCCGGGACTAGCCGGCAATGAGCAGTTCTTC CASTSHPGLAGNEQFF TRBJ2-1 TRBD2 TRBV4-1 NA
TGTGCCAGCAGTGGCGTAGCGGGAGGACCGGCAGATACGCAGTATTTT CASSGVAGGPADTQYF TRBJ2-3 TRBD2 TRBV6-1 NA
TGCGCCAGCAGCAACGGACAGGGTGGGGGCAATGAGCAGTTCTTC CASSNGQGGGNEQFF TRBJ2-1 TRBD1 TRBV5-1 NA